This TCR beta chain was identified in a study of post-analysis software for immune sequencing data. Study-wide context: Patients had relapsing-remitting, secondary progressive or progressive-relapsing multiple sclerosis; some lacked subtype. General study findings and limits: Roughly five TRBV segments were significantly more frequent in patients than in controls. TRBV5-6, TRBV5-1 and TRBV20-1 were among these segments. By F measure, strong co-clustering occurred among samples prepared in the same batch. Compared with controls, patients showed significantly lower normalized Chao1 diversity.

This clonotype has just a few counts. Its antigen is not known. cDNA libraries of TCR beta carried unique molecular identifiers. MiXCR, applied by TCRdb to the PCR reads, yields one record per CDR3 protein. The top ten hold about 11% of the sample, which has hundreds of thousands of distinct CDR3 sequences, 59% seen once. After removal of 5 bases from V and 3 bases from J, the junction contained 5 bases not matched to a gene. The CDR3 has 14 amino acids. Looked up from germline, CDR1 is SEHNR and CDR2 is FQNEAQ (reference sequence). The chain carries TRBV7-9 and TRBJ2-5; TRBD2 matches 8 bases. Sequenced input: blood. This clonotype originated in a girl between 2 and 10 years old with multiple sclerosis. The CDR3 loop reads CASSASGSEETQYF. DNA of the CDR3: TGTGCCAGCAGCGCCAGCGGGAGCGAAGAGACCCAGTACTTC. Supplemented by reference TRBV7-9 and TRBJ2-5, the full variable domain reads DTGVSQNPRHKITKRGQNVTFRCDPISEHNRLYWYRQTLGQGPEFLTYFQNEAQLEKSRLLSDRFSAERPKGSFSTLEIQRTEQGDSAMYLCASSASGSEETQYFGPGTRLLVL.